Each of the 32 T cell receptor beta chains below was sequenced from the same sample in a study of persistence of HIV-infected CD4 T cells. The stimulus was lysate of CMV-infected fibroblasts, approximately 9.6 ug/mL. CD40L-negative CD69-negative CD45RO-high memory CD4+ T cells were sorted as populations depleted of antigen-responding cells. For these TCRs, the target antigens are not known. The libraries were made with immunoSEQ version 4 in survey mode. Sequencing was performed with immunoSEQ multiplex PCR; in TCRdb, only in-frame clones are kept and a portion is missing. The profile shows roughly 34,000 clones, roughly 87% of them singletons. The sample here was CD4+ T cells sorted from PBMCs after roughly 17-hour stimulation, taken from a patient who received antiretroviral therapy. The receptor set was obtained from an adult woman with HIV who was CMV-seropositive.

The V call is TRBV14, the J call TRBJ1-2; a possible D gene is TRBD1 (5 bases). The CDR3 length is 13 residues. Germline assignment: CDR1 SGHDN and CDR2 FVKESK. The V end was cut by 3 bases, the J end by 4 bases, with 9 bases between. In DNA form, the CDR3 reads TGTGCCAGCAGCCAGGCAGGGTTCTATGGCTACACCTTC. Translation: CASSQAGFYGYTF.

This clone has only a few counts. The CDR3 spells CASSYEGWTGRAQPQHF. In nucleotides, the CDR3 is TGTGCCAGCAGTTACGAGGGCTGGACAGGCCGTGCTCAGCCCCAGCATTTT. The chain couples TRBV6-2 or TRBV6-3 to TRBJ1-5; TRBD1 agrees at 7 bases. V lost 2 bases and J lost 6; bases outside the gene matches: 13. This CDR3 has 17 amino acids. The germline gives CDR1 MNHEY, CDR2 SVGEGT.

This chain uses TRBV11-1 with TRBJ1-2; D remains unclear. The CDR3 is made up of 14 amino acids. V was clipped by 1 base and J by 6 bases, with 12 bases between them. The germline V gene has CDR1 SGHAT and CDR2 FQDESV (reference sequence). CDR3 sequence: CASSLGAGSDGYTF. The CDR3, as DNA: TGTGCCAGCAGCTTAGGAGCTGGGTCCGATGGCTACACCTTC.

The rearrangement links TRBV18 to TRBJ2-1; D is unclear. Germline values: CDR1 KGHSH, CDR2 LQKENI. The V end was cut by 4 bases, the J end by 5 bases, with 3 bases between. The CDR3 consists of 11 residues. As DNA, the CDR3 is TGTGCCAGCTCACGAGACAATGAGCAGTTCTTC. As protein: CASSRDNEQFF.

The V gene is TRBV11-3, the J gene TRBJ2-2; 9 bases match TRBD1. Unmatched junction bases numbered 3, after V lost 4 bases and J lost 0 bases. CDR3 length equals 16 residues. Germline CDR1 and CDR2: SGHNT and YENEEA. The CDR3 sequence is CASSSGDRANTGELFF. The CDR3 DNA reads TGTGCCAGCAGCTCGGGGGACAGGGCGAACACCGGGGAGCTGTTTTTT.

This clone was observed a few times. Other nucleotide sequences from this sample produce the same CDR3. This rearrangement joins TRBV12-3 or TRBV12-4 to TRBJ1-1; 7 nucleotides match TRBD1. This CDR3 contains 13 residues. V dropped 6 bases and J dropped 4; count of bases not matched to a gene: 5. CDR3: CASSDREGTEAFF. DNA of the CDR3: TGTGCCAGCAGCGACAGGGAAGGCACTGAAGCTTTCTTT.

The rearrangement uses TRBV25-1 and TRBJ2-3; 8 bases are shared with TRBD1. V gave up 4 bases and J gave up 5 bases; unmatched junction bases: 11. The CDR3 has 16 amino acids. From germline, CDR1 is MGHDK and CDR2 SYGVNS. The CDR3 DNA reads TGTGCCAGCAGTGGGGGTCCTACAGGGGGTAGAGATACGCAGTATTTT. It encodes CASSGGPTGGRDTQYF.

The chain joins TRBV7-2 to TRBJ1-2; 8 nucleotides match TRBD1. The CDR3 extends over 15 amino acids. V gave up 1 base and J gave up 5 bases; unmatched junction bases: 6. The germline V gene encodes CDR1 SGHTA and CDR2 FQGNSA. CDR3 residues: CASSLERTGRYGYTF. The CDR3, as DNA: TGTGCCAGCAGCTTAGAAAGGACAGGGAGGTATGGCTACACCTTC.

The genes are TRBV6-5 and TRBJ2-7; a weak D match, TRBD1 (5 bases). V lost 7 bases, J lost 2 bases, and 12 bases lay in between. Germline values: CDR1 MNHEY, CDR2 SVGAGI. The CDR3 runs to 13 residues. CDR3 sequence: CASNERQTYEQYF. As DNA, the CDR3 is TGTGCCAGCAACGAACGACAGACCTACGAGCAGTACTTC.

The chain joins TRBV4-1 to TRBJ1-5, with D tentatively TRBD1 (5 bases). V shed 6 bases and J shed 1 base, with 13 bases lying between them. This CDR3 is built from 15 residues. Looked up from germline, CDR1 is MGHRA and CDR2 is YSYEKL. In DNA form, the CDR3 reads TGCGCCAGCAGTAGGACGGGGGTGAGCAATCAGCCCCAGCATTTT. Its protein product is CASSRTGVSNQPQHF.

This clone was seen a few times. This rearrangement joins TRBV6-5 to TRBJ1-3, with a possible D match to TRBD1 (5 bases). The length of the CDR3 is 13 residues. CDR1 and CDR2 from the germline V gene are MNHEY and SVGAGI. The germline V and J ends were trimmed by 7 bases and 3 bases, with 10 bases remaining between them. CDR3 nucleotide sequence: TGTGCCAGCATGGTCGACAGTGGAAACACCATATATTTT. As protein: CASMVDSGNTIYF.

The CDR3 nucleotides read TGTGCCAGCTCACCCCAAGAATCTGAGCAGTTCTTC. Translating gives CASSPQESEQFF. This chain uses TRBV18 with TRBJ2-1; D unresolved. Trimming shortened V by 3 bases and J by 9 bases, and 9 bases separated the two germline ends. Germline V gene data show CDR1 as KGHSH and CDR2 as LQKENI. The CDR3 has 12 amino acids.

CDR3 amino acids: CATSDSGTGTTPDTQYF. The CDR3 region has the DNA TGTGCCACCAGTGATTCGGGGACAGGTACCACGCCAGATACGCAGTATTTT. The rearrangement joins TRBV24-1 to TRBJ2-3; 8 bases fit TRBD1. Trimming at V came to 2 bases and at J to 4 bases, leaving 10 bases not matched to a gene. CDR3 length: 17 amino acids. The germline V gene encodes CDR1 KGHDR and CDR2 SFDVKD.

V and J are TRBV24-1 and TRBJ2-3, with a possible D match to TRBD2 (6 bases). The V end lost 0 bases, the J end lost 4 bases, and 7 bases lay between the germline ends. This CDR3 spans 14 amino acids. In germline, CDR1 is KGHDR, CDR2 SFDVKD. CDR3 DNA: TGTGCCACCAGTGATTTGGGAGGGGCAGATACGCAGTATTTT. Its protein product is CATSDLGGADTQYF.

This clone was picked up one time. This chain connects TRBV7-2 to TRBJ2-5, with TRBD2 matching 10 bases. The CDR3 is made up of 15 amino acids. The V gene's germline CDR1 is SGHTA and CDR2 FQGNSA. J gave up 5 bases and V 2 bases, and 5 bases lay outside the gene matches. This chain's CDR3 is CASSLQAGGPETQYF. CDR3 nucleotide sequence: TGTGCCAGCAGCTTACAAGCGGGGGGGCCGGAGACCCAGTACTTC. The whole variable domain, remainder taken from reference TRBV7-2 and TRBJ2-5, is GAGVSQSPSNKVTEKGKDVELRCDPISGHTALYWYRQSLGQGLEFLIYFQGNSAPDKSGLPSDRFSAERTGGSVSTLTIQRTQQEDSAVYLCASSLQAGGPETQYFGPGTRLLVL.

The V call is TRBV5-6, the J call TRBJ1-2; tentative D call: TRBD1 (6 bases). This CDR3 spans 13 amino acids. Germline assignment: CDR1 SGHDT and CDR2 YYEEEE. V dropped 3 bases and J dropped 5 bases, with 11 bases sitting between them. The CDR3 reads CASSSRTGYGYTF. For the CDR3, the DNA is TGTGCCAGCAGCTCGCGAACAGGGTATGGCTACACCTTC.

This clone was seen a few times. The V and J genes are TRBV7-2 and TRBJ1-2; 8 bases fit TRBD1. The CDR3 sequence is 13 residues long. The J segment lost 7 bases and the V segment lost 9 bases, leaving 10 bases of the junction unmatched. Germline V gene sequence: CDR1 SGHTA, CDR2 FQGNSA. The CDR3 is CASAMDRVGGYTF. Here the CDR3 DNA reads TGTGCCAGTGCGATGGACAGGGTGGGTGGCTACACCTTC.

Here the CDR3 DNA reads TGTGCCAGTTGGGGGGAGAACACTGAAGCTTTCTTT. Its translation is CASWGENTEAFF. This chain links TRBV19 with TRBJ1-1; D may be TRBD1 (5 bases). The CDR3 has 12 amino acids. The V end was cut by 8 bases, the J end by 1 base, with 8 bases between. The germline gives CDR1 LNHDA, CDR2 SQIVND (reference sequence).

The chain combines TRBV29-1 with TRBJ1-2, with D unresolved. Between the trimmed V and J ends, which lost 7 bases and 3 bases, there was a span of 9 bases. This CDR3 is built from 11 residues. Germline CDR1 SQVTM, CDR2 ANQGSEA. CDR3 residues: CSGGEDYGYTF. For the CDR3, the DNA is TGCAGCGGTGGCGAAGACTATGGCTACACCTTC. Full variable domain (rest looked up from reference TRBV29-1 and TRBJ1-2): SAVISQKPSRDICQRGTSLTIQCQVDSQVTMMFWYRQQPGQSLTLIATANQGSEATYESGFVIDKFPISRPNLTFSTLTVSNMSPEDSSIYLCSGGEDYGYTFGSGTRLTVV.

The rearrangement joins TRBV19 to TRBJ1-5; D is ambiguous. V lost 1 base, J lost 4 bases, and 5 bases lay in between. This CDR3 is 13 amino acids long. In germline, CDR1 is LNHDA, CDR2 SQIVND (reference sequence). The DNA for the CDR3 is TGTGCCAGTAGTATAGCAGCTAATCAGCCCCAGCATTTT. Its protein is CASSIAANQPQHF.

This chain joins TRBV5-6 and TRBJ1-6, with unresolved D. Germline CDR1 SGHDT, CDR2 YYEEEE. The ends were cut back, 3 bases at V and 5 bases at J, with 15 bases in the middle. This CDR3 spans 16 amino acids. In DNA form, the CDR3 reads TGTGCCAGCAGCTCCCGAAACAGCTTTAATAATTCACCCCTCCACTTT. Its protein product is CASSSRNSFNNSPLHF. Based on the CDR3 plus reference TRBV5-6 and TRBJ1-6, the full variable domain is DAGVTQSPTHLIKTRGQQVTLRCSPKSGHDTVSWYQQALGQGPQFIFQYYEEEERQRGNFPDRFSGHQFPNYSSELNVNALLLGDSALYLCASSSRNSFNNSPLHFGNGTRLTVT.

DNA for the CDR3: TGTGCCAGCAGTGAGAGTTTGGGCATGAACACTGAAGCTTTCTTT. Protein product: CASSESLGMNTEAFF. The chain is built from TRBV6-1 and TRBJ1-1, with no clear D. Trimming took 3 bases from V and 0 from J, leaving 11 bases between them. CDR3 size: 15 residues. From germline, CDR1 is MNHNS and CDR2 SASEGT.

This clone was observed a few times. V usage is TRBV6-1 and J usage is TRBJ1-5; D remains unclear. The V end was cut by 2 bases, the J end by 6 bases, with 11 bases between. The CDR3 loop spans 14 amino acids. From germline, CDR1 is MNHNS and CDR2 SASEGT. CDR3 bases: TGTGCCAGCAGTGAACATTGGAGTGGTCAGCCCCAGCATTTT. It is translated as CASSEHWSGQPQHF.

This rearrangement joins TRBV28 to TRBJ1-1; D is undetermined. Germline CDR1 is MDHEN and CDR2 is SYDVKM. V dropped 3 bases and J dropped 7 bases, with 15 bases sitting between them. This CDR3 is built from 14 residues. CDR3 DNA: TGTGCCAGCAGTTTCGGTTCTCCGGCGCGTGAAGCTTTCTTT. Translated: CASSFGSPAREAFF.

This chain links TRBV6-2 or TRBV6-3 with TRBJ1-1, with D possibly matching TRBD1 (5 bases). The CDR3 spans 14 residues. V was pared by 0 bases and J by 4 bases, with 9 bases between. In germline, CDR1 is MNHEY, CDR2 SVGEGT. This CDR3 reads CASSYSWGVTEAFF. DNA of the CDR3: TGTGCCAGCAGTTACTCGTGGGGGGTCACTGAAGCTTTCTTT.

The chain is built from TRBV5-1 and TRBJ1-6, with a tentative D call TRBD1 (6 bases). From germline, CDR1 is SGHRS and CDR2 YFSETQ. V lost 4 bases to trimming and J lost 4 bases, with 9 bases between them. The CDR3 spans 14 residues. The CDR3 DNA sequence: TGCGCCAGCAGCACCGGACAGTATAATTCACCCCTCCACTTT. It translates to CASSTGQYNSPLHF.

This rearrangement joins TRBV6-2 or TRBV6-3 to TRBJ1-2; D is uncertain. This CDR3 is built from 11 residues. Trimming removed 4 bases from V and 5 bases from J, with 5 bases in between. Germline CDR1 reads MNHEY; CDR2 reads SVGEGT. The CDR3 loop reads CASSSEYGYTF. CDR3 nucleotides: TGTGCCAGCAGTTCAGAGTATGGCTACACCTTC.

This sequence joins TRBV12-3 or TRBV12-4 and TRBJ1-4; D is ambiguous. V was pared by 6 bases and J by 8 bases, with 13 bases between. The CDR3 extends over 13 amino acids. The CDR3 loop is CASSSSSSEKLFF. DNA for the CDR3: TGTGCCAGCAGCTCCTCCTCATCCGAAAAACTGTTTTTT.

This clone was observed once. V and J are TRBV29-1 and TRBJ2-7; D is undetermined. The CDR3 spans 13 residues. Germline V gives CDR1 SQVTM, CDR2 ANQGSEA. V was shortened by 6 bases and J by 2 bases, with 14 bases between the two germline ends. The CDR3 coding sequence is TGCAGCGTAGTTTCCGCGATAGCCTACGAGCAGTACTTC. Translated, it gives CSVVSAIAYEQYF.

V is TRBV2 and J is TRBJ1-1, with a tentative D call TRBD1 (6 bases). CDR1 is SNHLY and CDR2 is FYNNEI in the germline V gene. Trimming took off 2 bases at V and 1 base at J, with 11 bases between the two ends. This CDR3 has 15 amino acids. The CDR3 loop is CASSEMGGGNTEAFF. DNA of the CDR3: TGTGCCAGCAGTGAAATGGGAGGGGGGAACACTGAAGCTTTCTTT.

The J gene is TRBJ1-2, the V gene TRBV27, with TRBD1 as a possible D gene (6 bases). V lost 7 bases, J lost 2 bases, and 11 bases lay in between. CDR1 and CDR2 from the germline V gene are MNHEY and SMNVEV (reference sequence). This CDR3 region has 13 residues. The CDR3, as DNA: TGTGCCAGCACCTGGGGGGGCAACTATGGCTACACCTTC. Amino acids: CASTWGGNYGYTF.

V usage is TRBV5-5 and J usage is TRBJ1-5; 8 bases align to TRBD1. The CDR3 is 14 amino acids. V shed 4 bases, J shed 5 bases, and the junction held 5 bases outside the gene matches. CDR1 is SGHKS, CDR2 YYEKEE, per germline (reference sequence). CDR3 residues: CASSGTGPDQPQHF. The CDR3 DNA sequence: TGTGCCAGCAGCGGGACAGGCCCCGATCAGCCCCAGCATTTT.